These 2 T cell receptor beta chains were sequenced from one sample in a study of glioma-infiltrating T cells after dendritic cell vaccination. The time point: after dendritic cell vaccination, including at tumor progression/relapse. Only in-frame clones appear in the TCRdb table, and some are missing; sequencing was by immunoSEQ multiplex PCR. Of 100,000 or so clones in the sample, approximately 80% were seen once. The source material was blood, sampled after dendritic cell vaccination. The receptors originated from a human donor with glioblastoma.

This rearrangement joins TRBV15 to TRBJ2-5; 9 bases are a match to TRBD2. The CDR3 covers 13 residues. Germline V gene data show CDR1 as LNHNV and CDR2 as YYDKDF (reference sequence). V trimming: 8 bases; J trimming: 5 bases; junction bases outside the gene matches: 6. CDR3 sequence: CATRREGRETQYF. As DNA, the CDR3 is TGTGCCACCCGGCGGGAGGGCCGTGAGACCCAGTACTTC.

The CDR3 bases are TGTGCCAGCACCACCCGGGGGGGGGAGACCCAGTACTTC. Its translation: CASTTRGGETQYF. This chain links TRBV2 with TRBJ2-5; TRBD2 agrees at 8 bases. The germline V gene encodes CDR1 SNHLY and CDR2 FYNNEI. Losses at the gene ends were 7 bases for V and 5 bases for J; bases not matched to a gene: 6. The CDR3 is 13 residues long.